The 27 T cell receptor beta chains listed next were all sequenced from one sample in a study of shared clonotypes between healthy human individuals. Profiling relied on immunoSEQ multiplex PCR, and the TCRdb table lists in-frame clones only, not all of them. The table has 550,000 to 700,000 clones, 55% to 85% seen once. Material for sequencing was memory CD4+ T cells sorted from blood. As to subset: CD45RA-negative fraction. Receptor source: a woman in her 30s in good health.

The genes are TRBV7-3 and TRBJ2-1, with D perhaps matching TRBD2 (6 bases). This CDR3 contains 17 residues. V lost 5 bases to trimming and J lost 1 base, with 18 bases between them. CDR1 and CDR2 from the germline V gene are SGHTA and FQGTGA. CDR3 sequence: CASSLLPYAGSYNEQFF. The CDR3 bases are TGTGCCAGCAGCCTCCTCCCCTACGCGGGATCCTACAATGAGCAGTTCTTC.

V and J are TRBV19 and TRBJ1-5; D is possibly TRBD1 (6 bases). Germline V gene lookup returns CDR1 LNHDA and CDR2 SQIVND (reference sequence). V lost 3 bases to trimming and J lost 3 bases, with 12 bases between them. The CDR3 is 15 amino acids. CDR3 nucleotide sequence: TGTGCCAGTAGTATCGCAGGGGCCCCCAATCAGCCCCAGCATTTT. It codes for CASSIAGAPNQPQHF.

The V gene is TRBV9, the J gene TRBJ2-6; D is perhaps TRBD1 (6 bases). With 4 bases removed from V and 4 bases from J, the gap between germline ends came to 12 bases. The CDR3 has 15 amino acids. CDR1 SGDLS and CDR2 YYNGEE come from the germline V gene. Here the CDR3 DNA reads TGTGCCAGCAGCACCGGACAGCTGGGGGCCAACGTCCTGACTTTC. This translates into CASSTGQLGANVLTF.

The chain recombines TRBV5-1 with TRBJ2-1; D possibly corresponds to TRBD2 (6 bases). V lost 4 bases, J lost 4 bases, and 15 bases lay in between. Germline CDR1 and CDR2: SGHRS and YFSETQ. The CDR3 length is 15 residues. CDR3 region: CASSVDSGAYNEQFF. The DNA of the CDR3 is TGCGCCAGCAGCGTAGATAGCGGAGCTTACAATGAGCAGTTCTTC.

The chain uses TRBV28 and TRBJ2-2, with 9 bases that match TRBD2. Trimming took 4 bases from V and 9 from J; bases not matched to a gene: 15. Germline CDR1 and CDR2: MDHEN and SYDVKM. The CDR3 covers 17 residues. This chain's CDR3 is CASSSGGWLAGNRELFF. The CDR3 bases are TGTGCCAGCAGTTCCGGCGGTTGGCTAGCGGGAAACAGGGAGCTGTTTTTT.

With regard to this clone: A much bigger clone sits one base away, suggesting this may be a read error. At the DNA level, this CDR3 is encoded by other sequences in the same sample as well. The chain links TRBV5-4 to TRBJ2-7, with 13 bases that match TRBD2. V trimming: 4 bases; J trimming: 2 bases; junction bases outside the gene matches: 3. This CDR3 is built from 15 residues. CDR1 and CDR2 (germline): SGHNT, YYREEE (reference sequence). DNA of the CDR3: TGTGCCAGCAGCCCCGGGACTAGCGGGACCTACGAGCAGTACTTC. It encodes CASSPGTSGTYEQYF.

This clone appeared a few times. The chain has TRBV5-1 and TRBJ1-1; D is possibly TRBD1 (6 bases). With 4 bases removed from V and 5 bases from J, the gap between germline ends came to 15 bases. Germline-derived CDR1 and CDR2 are SGHRS and YFSETQ. The CDR3 length is 14 residues. The CDR3 sequence: CASSEFRGGTEAFF. In DNA form, the CDR3 reads TGCGCCAGCAGCGAATTCAGGGGAGGGACTGAAGCTTTCTTT.

In this sample, this clone turned up many times. This sequence joins TRBV2 and TRBJ1-4; D is ambiguous. CDR1 and CDR2 from the germline V gene are SNHLY and FYNNEI. The CDR3 is 12 residues long. Trimming pared 11 bases from V and 8 bases from J, leaving 15 bases between. In DNA form, the CDR3 reads TGTGCCGGACGACCGAACGCGGAAAAACTGTTTTTT. Translated: CAGRPNAEKLFF.

Ten or more counts support this clone. The V call is TRBV4-1, the J call TRBJ1-4, with a weak D call TRBD1 (6 bases). CDR3 size: 15 residues. CDR1 is MGHRA, CDR2 YSYEKL, per germline. The V gene lost 5 bases and the J gene lost 3 bases, with 13 bases spanning the gap. CDR3 sequence reads: CASSFGQRPNEKLFF. The DNA for the CDR3 is TGCGCCAGCAGCTTCGGACAGCGCCCTAATGAAAAACTGTTTTTT.

Regarding this clone: In the same sample, other DNA sequences code for this CDR3. The V gene is TRBV6-1, the J gene TRBJ1-5, with 9 nucleotides matching TRBD1. Trimming at V came to 6 bases and at J to 2 bases, leaving 5 bases not matched to a gene. The CDR3 length is 15 residues. CDR1 MNHNS and CDR2 SASEGT come from the germline V gene. CDR3: CASRDRDRGNQPQHF. The CDR3, as DNA: TGTGCCAGCAGAGACCGGGACAGGGGCAATCAGCCCCAGCATTTT.

The chain is built from TRBV7-2 and TRBJ2-5; D ambiguous. Trimming took 4 bases from V and 4 from J, leaving 7 bases between them. Germline CDR1 reads SGHTA; CDR2 reads FQGNSA. The CDR3 length is 12 residues. CDR3 protein: CASSSGVETQYF. The CDR3 coding sequence is TGTGCCAGCAGCTCAGGAGTAGAGACCCAGTACTTC.

This clone was observed at least ten times. The J gene is TRBJ2-3, the V gene TRBV6-1; maybe TRBD2 (5 bases). With 4 bases removed from V and 4 bases from J, the gap between germline ends came to 15 bases. This CDR3 spans 15 amino acids. Germline values: CDR1 MNHNS, CDR2 SASEGT. CDR3 protein: CASSGVSGDADTQYF. For the CDR3, the DNA is TGTGCCAGCAGTGGGGTGAGCGGTGACGCAGATACGCAGTATTTT.

This chain joins TRBV5-1 and TRBJ2-3, with TRBD2 identical over 13 bases. V was clipped by 0 bases and J by 0 bases; unmatched bases: 7. Germline V CDR1 and CDR2: SGHRS, YFSETQ. The CDR3 has 19 residues. CDR3 nucleotide sequence: TGCGCCAGCAGCTTGGATGGACTAGCGGGAGCGGTAAGCACAGATACGCAGTATTTT. Encoded protein: CASSLDGLAGAVSTDTQYF.

This clone was counted only a few times. V is TRBV19 and J is TRBJ1-1, with 9 bases that match TRBD1. The CDR3 has 14 residues. Germline V gene lookup returns CDR1 LNHDA and CDR2 SQIVND (reference sequence). The junction had 6 bases not matched to a gene; V was cut back by 6 bases and J by 4 bases. The CDR3 DNA follows: TGTGCCAGTAGAACAGGGGGCGCAGGCACTGAAGCTTTCTTT. Translation: CASRTGGAGTEAFF.

The chain is built from TRBV28 and TRBJ2-5, with 7 bases lining up with TRBD2. Germline V gene lookup returns CDR1 MDHEN and CDR2 SYDVKM. CDR3 length: 13 residues. Germline trimming cut 8 bases from V and 4 bases from J; bases unmatched to any gene: 7. The CDR3 DNA is TGTGCCAGCGTAACTAGCGAGTCAGAGACCCAGTACTTC. This encodes CASVTSESETQYF.

The chain is built from TRBV4-1 and TRBJ1-2, with D perhaps matching TRBD1 (6 bases). Germline V gene lookup returns CDR1 MGHRA and CDR2 YSYEKL. There are 14 residues in the CDR3. V lost 4 bases to trimming and J lost 4 bases, with 13 bases between them. CDR3 in amino acids: CASSPRTVGYGYTF. Here the CDR3 DNA reads TGCGCCAGCAGCCCGCGGACAGTTGGCTATGGCTACACCTTC.

V and J are TRBV7-9 and TRBJ2-1; 11 nucleotides agree with TRBD1. The trim removed 1 base at V and 7 bases at J, leaving 3 bases unmatched. CDR1 SEHNR and CDR2 FQNEAQ come from the germline V gene (reference sequence). The length of the CDR3 is 15 residues. CDR3 loop: CASSLVGQGANEQFF. Written as DNA, the CDR3 is TGTGCCAGCAGCTTAGTCGGACAGGGGGCTAATGAGCAGTTCTTC. Full variable domain (remainder filled in from reference TRBV7-9 and TRBJ2-1): DTGVSQNPRHKITKRGQNVTFRCDPISEHNRLYWYRQTLGQGPEFLTYFQNEAQLEKSRLLSDRFSAERPKGSFSTLEIQRTEQGDSAMYLCASSLVGQGANEQFFGPGTRLTVL.

The rearrangement links TRBV9 to TRBJ1-2; 8 bases are a match to TRBD1. The V gene end was trimmed by 4 bases and the J gene end by 4 bases; junction bases not matched to a gene: 6. Germline V gene sequence: CDR1 SGDLS, CDR2 YYNGEE. CDR3 length equals 14 residues. CDR3 in DNA: TGTGCCAGCAGCAAAGGACAGGGCCGCTATGGCTACACCTTC. It yields the protein CASSKGQGRYGYTF.

The rearrangement uses TRBV11-2 and TRBJ2-7; TRBD2 matches at 7 bases. Trimming at V came to 2 bases and at J to 3 bases, leaving 7 bases not matched to a gene. This CDR3 contains 15 residues. Germline assignment: CDR1 SGHAT and CDR2 FQNNGV. The CDR3 loop is CASSLLLAVDYEQYF. CDR3 in DNA: TGTGCCAGCAGCTTACTCCTAGCGGTGGACTACGAGCAGTACTTC.

Regarding this clone: No DNA is shown, since the ends of the CDR3 on it are uncertain; the CDR3 is the one TCRdb lists. The chain combines TRBV28 with TRBJ1-2; TRBD1 is the table's D call, not checked against the DNA. The CDR3 comprises 16 residues, both ends counted. Germline V CDR1 and CDR2: MDHEN, SYDVKM. The chain's CDR3 is CASSFLAGKTNYGYTF.

This chain uses TRBV4-1 with TRBJ1-2; 9 nucleotides line up with TRBD1. J lost 0 bases, V lost 1 base, and 9 bases had no gene match. The V gene's germline CDR1 is MGHRA and CDR2 YSYEKL. This CDR3 has 18 residues. The DNA of the CDR3 is TGCGCCAGCAGCCAAGTTCATGGGACAGGGTTCACTAACTATGGCTACACCTTC. Residues: CASSQVHGTGFTNYGYTF.

The rearrangement uses TRBV7-2 and TRBJ2-5, with D unresolved. The CDR3 covers 12 residues. Germline assignment: CDR1 SGHTA and CDR2 FQGNSA. V was cut by 3 bases and J by 7 bases, with 9 bases left in between. The chain's CDR3 is CASSLGYGTQYF. In DNA form, the CDR3 reads TGTGCCAGCAGCTTGGGTTATGGGACCCAGTACTTC.

V gene TRBV9 combines with J gene TRBJ2-5; D ambiguous. Germline CDR1 and CDR2: SGDLS and YYNGEE. V lost 4 bases, J lost 5 bases, and 9 bases lay in between. The CDR3 spans 12 residues. This chain's CDR3 is CASSPPDETQYF. The CDR3 DNA reads as TGTGCCAGCAGCCCCCCGGATGAGACCCAGTACTTC.

This sequence joins TRBV2 and TRBJ1-1; D gene ambiguous. V gave up 4 bases and J gave up 1 base, with 7 bases separating them. CDR3 length: 13 residues. CDR1 and CDR2 from the germline V gene are SNHLY and FYNNEI. The CDR3 coding sequence is TGTGCCAGCAGTGCCTGGGCGAACACTGAAGCTTTCTTT. Its protein product is CASSAWANTEAFF.

This chain uses TRBV6-1 with TRBJ1-1; D is perhaps TRBD1 (5 bases). The CDR3 is 14 residues long. CDR1 and CDR2 (germline): MNHNS, SASEGT. The ends were cut back, 2 bases at V and 6 bases at J, with 13 bases in the middle. CDR3 sequence reads: CASSEPSGFAEAFF. CDR3 sequence (DNA): TGTGCCAGCAGTGAACCCTCAGGGTTCGCTGAAGCTTTCTTT.

The rearrangement uses TRBV28 and TRBJ2-7; 9 positions agree with TRBD2. The CDR3 length is 14 residues. The V gene end was trimmed by 8 bases and the J gene end by 6 bases; junction bases not matched to a gene: 11. In germline, CDR1 is MDHEN, CDR2 SYDVKM. The CDR3: CASLPRGLASEQYF. In DNA, the CDR3 is TGTGCCAGCCTCCCCCGGGGACTAGCCTCCGAGCAGTACTTC.

This clone turned up a few times. This CDR3 is CASSPGRVNQPQHF. CDR3 DNA sequence: TGTGCCAGCAGCCCCGGACGGGTTAATCAGCCCCAGCATTTT. The rearrangement joins TRBV6-5 to TRBJ1-5; D remains ambiguous. CDR1 and CDR2 (germline): MNHEY, SVGAGI. The V and J ends lost 6 bases and 4 bases respectively, with 13 bases between them. This CDR3 contains 14 residues.